This T cell receptor (beta chain) was sequenced during a study of cytomegalovirus exposure and HLA in healthy donors. In the study overall: The same platform used for the 500 to 850 first-cohort repertoires was also used for the 100 to 150 validation repertoires, as a later analysis reported.

Note on this clone: The antigen is undetermined.

Data came from immunoSEQ multiplex PCR; TCRdb stores just in-frame clones and leaves some out. This sample has around 160,000 clones, with less than 90% found just once. Study conclusions and caveats: There were around 160 TCR beta chains listed as cytomegalovirus-associated. The majority of TCR sequences were rare, yet some public TCRs appeared in many donors.

Donors came from a validation cohort of some 130 subjects, distinct from the first 666-subject cohort. Losses at the gene ends were 7 bases for V and 0 bases for J; bases not matched to a gene: 7. The CDR3 is 15 residues long. Germline CDR1 reads MDHEN; CDR2 reads SYDVKM. This sequence was found in a man aged 25 to 40 in good health and CMV-seropositive. The sequenced material came from PBMCs. The V gene is TRBV28, the J gene TRBJ2-3, with 7 bases matching TRBD1. CDR3 sequence: CASTPGTASTDTQYF. In DNA, the CDR3 is TGTGCCAGCACTCCCGGGACAGCTAGCACAGATACGCAGTATTTT.